This TCR beta chain was recovered during a study of T cell repertoires in cytomegalovirus infection. This clonotype was seen only a few times. The antigen is undetermined. Using its own MiXCR run on the reads, TCRdb lists one record per CDR3 protein. The table records 250,000 to 300,000 distinct CDR3 sequences, approximately 8.3% of them present only once. Study-wide findings and caveats: The ex vivo response showed dominance by HLA-C-restricted CMV-specific TCR beta clonotypes. Totalled public TCR beta family frequency picked out people who carried CMV plus the relevant HLA.

V lost 6 bases to trimming and J lost 0 bases, with 14 bases between them. The CDR3 has 15 residues. CDR1 is SGHDT and CDR2 is YYEEEE in the germline V gene. The source is a human donor in good health (CMV status not recorded). Some clones in this sample may be carry-over from other donors' samples. The chain couples TRBV5-6 to TRBJ2-3, with TRBD2 as a possible D gene (5 bases). Sequencing used PBMCs. The CDR3 reads CASTGGVLSTDTQYF. In DNA form, the CDR3 reads TGTGCCAGCACCGGAGGAGTTTTGAGCACAGATACGCAGTATTTT.